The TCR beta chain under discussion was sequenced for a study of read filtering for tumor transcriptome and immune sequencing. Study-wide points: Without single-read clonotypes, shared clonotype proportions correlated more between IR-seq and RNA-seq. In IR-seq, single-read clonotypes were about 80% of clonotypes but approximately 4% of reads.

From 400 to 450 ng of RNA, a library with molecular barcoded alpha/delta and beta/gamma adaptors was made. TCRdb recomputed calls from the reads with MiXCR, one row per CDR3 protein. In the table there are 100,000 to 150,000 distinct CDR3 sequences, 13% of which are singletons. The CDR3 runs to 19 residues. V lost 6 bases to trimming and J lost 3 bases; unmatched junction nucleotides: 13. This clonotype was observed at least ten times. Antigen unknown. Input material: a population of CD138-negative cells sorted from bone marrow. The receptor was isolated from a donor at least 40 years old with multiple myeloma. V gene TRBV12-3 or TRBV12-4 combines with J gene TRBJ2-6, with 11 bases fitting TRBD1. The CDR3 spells CASSLSPGQGAGGANVLTF. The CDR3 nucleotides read TGTGCCAGCAGCCTATCCCCAGGACAGGGGGCCGGTGGGGCCAACGTCCTGACTTTC.